This is a list of T cell receptor beta chains from one sample in a study of blood T cell repertoires in COVID-19. TCRdb keeps only in-frame clones here, not all; method: immunoSEQ multiplex PCR. The sample has fewer than 200,000 clones, over 75% seen once. Source material: peripheral blood. These receptors all stem from a man between 60 and 75 years old who had recovered from COVID-19. Each CDR3 is given with its conserved first and last residue. Each record gives: clone size, D gene, J gene, V gene, CDR3 DNA, CDR3 protein. The D gene is left open where the match is weak. Size is omitted from some rows. Given values are once, few, many or a class for expanded clones.

NA,TRBD1,TRBJ1-2,TRBV6-2/TRBV6-3,TGTGCCAGCAGTCCGGACAGGTCCGAGGGCTACACCTTC,CASSPDRSEGYTF
few,NA,TRBJ2-7,TRBV24-1,TGTGCCACCAGTGACCTAACAGGGAGGCAGTACTTC,CATSDLTGRQYF
NA,TRBD1,TRBJ2-3,TRBV6-6,TGTGCCAGCAAAGGGGGCCCGGGCACAGATACGCAGTATTTT,CASKGGPGTDTQYF
NA,TRBD2,TRBJ2-5,TRBV3-1/TRBV3-2,TGTGCCAGCAGCCGCCGACTAGCGGGTCAAGAGACCCAGTACTTC,CASSRRLAGQETQYF
few,NA,TRBJ1-1,TRBV4-2,TGTGCCAGCAGCCGGGCCGGGACAACTGGCACTGAAGCTTTCTTT,CASSRAGTTGTEAFF
NA,TRBD2,TRBJ2-3,TRBV9,TGTGCCAGCAGCACTAGCGGTTCTAGCGGGGGGGGACAAGATACGCAGTATTTT,CASSTSGSSGGGQDTQYF
NA,TRBD2,TRBJ2-1,TRBV2,TGTGCCAGCAGTGTCCTCGGGACTACCCACAATGAGCAGTTCTTC,CASSVLGTTHNEQFF
NA,NA,TRBJ1-2,TRBV5-4,TGTGCCAGCAGCTTCTCAGATACCTATGGCTACACCTTC,CASSFSDTYGYTF
few,NA,TRBJ1-5,TRBV25-1,TGTGCCAGCAGTGACCAAAGCAATCAGCCCCAGCATTTT,CASSDQSNQPQHF
NA,NA,TRBJ1-1,TRBV11-3,TGTGCCAGCAGTCAAAGCGGGGGGAACACTGAAGCTTTCTTT,CASSQSGGNTEAFF
NA,TRBD1,TRBJ1-2,TRBV2,TGTGCCAGCAGAGCCGGGACAGGCTATGGCTACACCTTC,CASRAGTGYGYTF
NA,TRBD2,TRBJ2-3,TRBV7-2,TGTGCCAGCAGCTATAGCGGGGGGAGGTCTTCAGATACGCAGTATTTT,CASSYSGGRSSDTQYF
NA,TRBD2,TRBJ2-3,TRBV7-9,TGTGCCAGCACCACTAGCGGCAGCACAGATACGCAGTATTTT,CASTTSGSTDTQYF
NA,TRBD1,TRBJ1-1,TRBV5-8,TGTGCCAGCAGCCAGACAGGGGGGGAAGCTATGAACACTGAAGCTTTCTTT,CASSQTGGEAMNTEAFF
NA,TRBD2,TRBJ2-5,TRBV15,TGTGCCACCAGCAGACCCTCGGGACTAGTGGGGACCCAGTACTTC,CATSRPSGLVGTQYF
NA,NA,TRBJ1-1,TRBV7-2,TGTGCCAGCAGCTCCGGACAGAACACTGAAGCTTTCTTT,CASSSGQNTEAFF
NA,NA,TRBJ1-5,TRBV12-3/TRBV12-4,TGTGCCAGCAGTTTTGGAGGCAATCAGCCCCAGCATTTT,CASSFGGNQPQHF
NA,TRBD2,TRBJ2-7,TRBV30,TGTGCCTGGAGTGTCCTGACTAGCGGGGGCGAGCAGTACTTC,CAWSVLTSGGEQYF
many,NA,TRBJ1-1,TRBV6-1,TGTGCCAGCAGTGATGCATTAGAGCACACTGAAGCTTTCTTT,CASSDALEHTEAFF
NA,NA,TRBJ1-1,TRBV7-2,TGTGCCAGCAGTCCAAATTCGGGCACTGAAGCTTTCTTT,CASSPNSGTEAFF
NA,NA,TRBJ2-3,TRBV27,TGTGCCAGCACCCGGGTCCTTGGGGGGACAGATACGCAGTATTTT,CASTRVLGGTDTQYF
NA,TRBD1,TRBJ1-4,TRBV4-1,TGCGCCAGCAGCCACCAGGGGGAAAACGAAAAACTGTTTTTT,CASSHQGENEKLFF
NA,TRBD1,TRBJ1-6,TRBV5-1,TGCGCCAGCAGCTTGGAGGGGAACAGGGGAACCCTCCACTTT,CASSLEGNRGTLHF
NA,TRBD1,TRBJ1-1,TRBV6-2/TRBV6-3,TGTGCCAGCAGCCCCCCGGGGCCCAGGGGGCTCACTGAAGCTTTCTTT,CASSPPGPRGLTEAFF
NA,TRBD1,TRBJ1-1,TRBV7-9,TGTGCCAGCAGCTTAGACGACAGGGGGTCACGGAACACTGAAGCTTTCTTT,CASSLDDRGSRNTEAFF
NA,NA,TRBJ1-4,TRBV5-1,TGCGCCAGCAGGCCGGCGGGGACCCCTAATGAAAAACTGTTTTTT,CASRPAGTPNEKLFF
NA,NA,TRBJ2-5,TRBV4-3,TGCGCCAGCAGCCAAGATCGGGACACGCATCAGGCAGAGACCCAGTACTTC,CASSQDRDTHQAETQYF
NA,TRBD1,TRBJ2-5,TRBV29-1,TGCAGCGTCGGGACAGACACCCAAGAGACCCAGTACTTC,CSVGTDTQETQYF
NA,TRBD1,TRBJ1-1,TRBV6-5,TGTGCCAGCAGGATACAGGGGCAGGTAGTGTCTGAAGCTTTCTTT,CASRIQGQVVSEAFF
NA,TRBD2,TRBJ2-1,TRBV6-5,TGTGCCAGCAGCCATACTAGCGGCTCCTACAATGAGCAGTTCTTC,CASSHTSGSYNEQFF
NA,TRBD1,TRBJ2-7,TRBV9,TGTGCCAGCTCCGGGACAGGGGGCCTCGAGCAGTACTTC,CASSGTGGLEQYF
NA,NA,TRBJ2-2,TRBV5-1,TGCGCCAGCAGCTGGTCTGGAGGGGACACCGGGGAGCTGTTTTTT,CASSWSGGDTGELFF
NA,TRBD1,TRBJ1-2,TRBV7-2,TGTGCCAGCAGCTCGGGACAGCCTTATGGCTACACCTTC,CASSSGQPYGYTF